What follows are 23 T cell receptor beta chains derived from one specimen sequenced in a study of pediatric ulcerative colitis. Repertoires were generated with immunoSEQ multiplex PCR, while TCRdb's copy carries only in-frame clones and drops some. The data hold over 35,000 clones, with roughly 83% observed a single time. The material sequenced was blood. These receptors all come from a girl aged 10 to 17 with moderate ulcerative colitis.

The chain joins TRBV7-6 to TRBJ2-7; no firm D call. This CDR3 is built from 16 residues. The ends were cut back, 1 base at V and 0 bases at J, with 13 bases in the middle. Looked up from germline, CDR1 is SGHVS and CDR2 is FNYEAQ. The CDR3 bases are TGTGCCAGCAGCTTAGACAAGGGCTCAAGCTCCTACGAGCAGTACTTC. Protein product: CASSLDKGSSSYEQYF.

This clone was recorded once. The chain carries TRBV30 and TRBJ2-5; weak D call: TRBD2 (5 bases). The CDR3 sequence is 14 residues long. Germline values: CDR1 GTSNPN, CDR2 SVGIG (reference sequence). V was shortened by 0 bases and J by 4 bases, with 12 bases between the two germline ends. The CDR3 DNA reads TGTGCCTGGAGTGTTGGGTCGAGCGGAGAGACCCAGTACTTC. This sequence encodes CAWSVGSSGETQYF.

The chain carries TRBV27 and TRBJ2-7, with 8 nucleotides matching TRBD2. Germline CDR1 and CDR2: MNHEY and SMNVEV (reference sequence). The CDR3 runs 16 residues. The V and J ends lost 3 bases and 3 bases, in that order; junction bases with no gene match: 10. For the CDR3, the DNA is TGTGCCAGCAGTTTCTTGCCTGGGACTAGTGTCTACGAGCAGTACTTC. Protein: CASSFLPGTSVYEQYF.

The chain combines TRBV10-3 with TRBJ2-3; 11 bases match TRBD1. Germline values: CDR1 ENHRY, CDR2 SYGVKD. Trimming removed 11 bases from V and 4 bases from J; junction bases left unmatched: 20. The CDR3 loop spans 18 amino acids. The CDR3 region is CAVGGPGTGGEDPDTQYF. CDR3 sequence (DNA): TGTGCCGTAGGAGGTCCCGGGACAGGGGGAGAGGATCCAGATACGCAGTATTTT.

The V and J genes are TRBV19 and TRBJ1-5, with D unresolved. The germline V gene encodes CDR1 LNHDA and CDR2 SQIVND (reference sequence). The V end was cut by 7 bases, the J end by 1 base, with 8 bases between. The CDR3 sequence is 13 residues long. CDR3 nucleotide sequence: TGTGCCAGTACCTCCCTGAGCAATCAGCCCCAGCATTTT. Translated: CASTSLSNQPQHF. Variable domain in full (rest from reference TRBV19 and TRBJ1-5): DGGITQSPKYLFRKEGQNVTLSCEQNLNHDAMYWYRQDPGQGLRLIYYSQIVNDFQKGDIAEGYSVSREKKESFPLTVTSAQKNPTAFYLCASTSLSNQPQHFGDGTRLSIL.

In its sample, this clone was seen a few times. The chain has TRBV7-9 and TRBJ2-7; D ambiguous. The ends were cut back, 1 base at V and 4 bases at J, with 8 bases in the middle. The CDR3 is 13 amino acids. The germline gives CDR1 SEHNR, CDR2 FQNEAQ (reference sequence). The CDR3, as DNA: TGTGCCAGCAGCTTAGGAGTTAAATACGAGCAGTACTTC. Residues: CASSLGVKYEQYF. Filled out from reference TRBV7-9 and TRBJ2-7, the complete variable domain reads DTGVSQNPRHKITKRGQNVTFRCDPISEHNRLYWYRQTLGQGPEFLTYFQNEAQLEKSRLLSDRFSAERPKGSFSTLEIQRTEQGDSAMYLCASSLGVKYEQYFGPGTRLTVT.

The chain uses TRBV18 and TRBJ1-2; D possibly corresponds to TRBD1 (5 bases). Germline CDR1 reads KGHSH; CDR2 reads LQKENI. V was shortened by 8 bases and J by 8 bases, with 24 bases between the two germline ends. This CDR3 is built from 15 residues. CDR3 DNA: TGTGCCAGCACCCACTCGGTCGGAGGGCGGGACGGCTACACCTTC. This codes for CASTHSVGGRDGYTF.

In DNA, the CDR3 is TGTGCCAGCAGCCGAGGACAACAGGGCCTTTACGAGCAGTACTTC. Its translation: CASSRGQQGLYEQYF. V and J are TRBV28 and TRBJ2-7; tentative D call: TRBD1 (6 bases). Germline CDR1 is MDHEN and CDR2 is SYDVKM. This CDR3 spans 15 amino acids. The V gene lost 6 bases and the J gene lost 4 bases, with 19 bases spanning the gap. The entire variable domain, with the rest obtained from reference TRBV28 and TRBJ2-7, is as follows: DVKVTQSSRYLVKRTGEKVFLECVQDMDHENMFWYRQDPGLGLRLIYFSYDVKMKEKGDIPEGYSVSREKKERFSLILESASTNQTSMYLCASSRGQQGLYEQYFGPGTRLTVT.

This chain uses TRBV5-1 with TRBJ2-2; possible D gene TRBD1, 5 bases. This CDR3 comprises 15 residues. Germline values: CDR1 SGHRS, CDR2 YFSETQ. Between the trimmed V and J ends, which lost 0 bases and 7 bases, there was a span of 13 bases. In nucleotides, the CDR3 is TGCGCCAGCAGCTTGGAAGGCAGGGCAATCGGGGAGCTGTTTTTT. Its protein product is CASSLEGRAIGELFF.

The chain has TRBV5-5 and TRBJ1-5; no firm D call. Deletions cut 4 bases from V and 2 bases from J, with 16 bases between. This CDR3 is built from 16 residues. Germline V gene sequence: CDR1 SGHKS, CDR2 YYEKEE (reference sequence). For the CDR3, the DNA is TGTGCCAGCAGCCTTTGGGGAATGGGCGGCAATCAGCCCCAGCATTTT. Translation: CASSLWGMGGNQPQHF.

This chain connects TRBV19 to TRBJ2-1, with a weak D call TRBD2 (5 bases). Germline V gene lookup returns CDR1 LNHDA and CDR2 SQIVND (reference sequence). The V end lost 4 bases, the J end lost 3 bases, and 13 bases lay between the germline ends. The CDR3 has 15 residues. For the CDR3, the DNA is TGTGCCAGTAGTACGAATAGCGACAACTACAATGAGCAGTTCTTC. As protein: CASSTNSDNYNEQFF.

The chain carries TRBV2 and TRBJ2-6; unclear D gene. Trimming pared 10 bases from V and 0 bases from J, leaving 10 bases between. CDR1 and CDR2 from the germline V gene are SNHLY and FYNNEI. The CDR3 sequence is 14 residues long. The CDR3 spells CATTRHSGANVLTF. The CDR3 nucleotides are TGTGCCACCACACGGCACTCTGGGGCCAACGTCCTGACTTTC.

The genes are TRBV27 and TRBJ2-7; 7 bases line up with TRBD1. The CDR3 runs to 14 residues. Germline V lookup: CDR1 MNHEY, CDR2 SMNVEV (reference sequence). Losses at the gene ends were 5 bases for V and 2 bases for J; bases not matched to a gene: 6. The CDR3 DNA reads TGTGCCAGCAGTCTTATTCAGGGGGCCTACGAGCAGTACTTC. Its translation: CASSLIQGAYEQYF.

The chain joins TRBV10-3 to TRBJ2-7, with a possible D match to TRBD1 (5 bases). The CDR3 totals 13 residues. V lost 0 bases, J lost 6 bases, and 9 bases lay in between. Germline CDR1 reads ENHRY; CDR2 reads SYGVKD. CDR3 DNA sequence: TGTGCCATCAGTGAGTCCCAGGGTGCCGAGCAGTACTTC. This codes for CAISESQGAEQYF.

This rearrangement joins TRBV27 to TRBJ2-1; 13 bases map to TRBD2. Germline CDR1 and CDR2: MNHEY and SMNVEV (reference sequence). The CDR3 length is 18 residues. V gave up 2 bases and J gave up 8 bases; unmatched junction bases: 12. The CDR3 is CASSLRGTSGIPGYEQFF. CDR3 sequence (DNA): TGTGCCAGCAGTTTAAGGGGGACTAGCGGGATACCGGGCTATGAGCAGTTCTTC.

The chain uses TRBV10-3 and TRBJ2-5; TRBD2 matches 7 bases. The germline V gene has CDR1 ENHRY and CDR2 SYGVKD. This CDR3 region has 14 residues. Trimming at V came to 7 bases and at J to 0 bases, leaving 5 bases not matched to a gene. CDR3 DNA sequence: TGTGCCATCAAAACTAGCGACTACCAAGAGACCCAGTACTTC. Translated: CAIKTSDYQETQYF.

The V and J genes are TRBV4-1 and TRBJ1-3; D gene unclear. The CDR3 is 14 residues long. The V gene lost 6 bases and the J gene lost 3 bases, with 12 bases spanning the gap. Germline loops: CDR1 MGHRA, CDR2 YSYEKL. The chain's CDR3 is CASRKRESGNTIYF. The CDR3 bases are TGCGCCAGCAGGAAGAGGGAAAGTGGAAACACCATATATTTT.

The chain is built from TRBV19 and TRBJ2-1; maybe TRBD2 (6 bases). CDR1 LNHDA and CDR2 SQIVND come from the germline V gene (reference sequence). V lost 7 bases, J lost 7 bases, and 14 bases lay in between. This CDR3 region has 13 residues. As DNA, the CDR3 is TGTGCCAGTACGCGGCGGGATGGGAATGAGCAGTTCTTC. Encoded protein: CASTRRDGNEQFF.

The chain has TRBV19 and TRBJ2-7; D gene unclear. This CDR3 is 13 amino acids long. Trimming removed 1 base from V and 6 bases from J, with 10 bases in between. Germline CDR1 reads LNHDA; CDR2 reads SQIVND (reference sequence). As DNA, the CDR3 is TGTGCCAGTAGTATAGCCGGGCTCCGCGAGCAGTACTTC. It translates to CASSIAGLREQYF.

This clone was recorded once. The CDR3 loop reads CASSVGFQETQYF. In DNA form, the CDR3 reads TGTGCCAGCAGCGTGGGATTCCAAGAGACCCAGTACTTC. The rearrangement joins TRBV9 to TRBJ2-5; D is uncertain. The length of the CDR3 is 13 residues. Trimming stripped 2 bases from V and 1 base from J, with 6 bases between. Germline-derived CDR1 and CDR2 are SGDLS and YYNGEE.

The chain's CDR3 is CASSIRSTEAFF. The CDR3 DNA follows: TGTGCCAGTAGTATTCGAAGCACTGAAGCTTTCTTT. This rearrangement joins TRBV19 to TRBJ1-1; D not certain. V was clipped by 3 bases and J by 4 bases, with 6 bases between them. Germline CDR1 and CDR2: LNHDA and SQIVND (reference sequence). The CDR3 runs to 12 residues.

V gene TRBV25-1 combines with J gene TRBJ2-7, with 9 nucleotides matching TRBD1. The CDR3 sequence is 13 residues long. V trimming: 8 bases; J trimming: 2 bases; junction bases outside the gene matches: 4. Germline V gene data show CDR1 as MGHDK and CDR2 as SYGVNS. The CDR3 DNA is TGTGCCAGCGTGGGACAGGGAACCTACGAGCAGTACTTC. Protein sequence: CASVGQGTYEQYF.

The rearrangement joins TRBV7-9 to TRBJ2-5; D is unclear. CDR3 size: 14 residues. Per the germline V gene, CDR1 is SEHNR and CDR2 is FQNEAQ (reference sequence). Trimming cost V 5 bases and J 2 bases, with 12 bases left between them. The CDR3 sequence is CASSPRRKQETQYF. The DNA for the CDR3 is TGTGCCAGCAGCCCACGACGGAAACAAGAGACCCAGTACTTC. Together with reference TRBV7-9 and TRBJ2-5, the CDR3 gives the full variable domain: DTGVSQNPRHKITKRGQNVTFRCDPISEHNRLYWYRQTLGQGPEFLTYFQNEAQLEKSRLLSDRFSAERPKGSFSTLEIQRTEQGDSAMYLCASSPRRKQETQYFGPGTRLLVL.